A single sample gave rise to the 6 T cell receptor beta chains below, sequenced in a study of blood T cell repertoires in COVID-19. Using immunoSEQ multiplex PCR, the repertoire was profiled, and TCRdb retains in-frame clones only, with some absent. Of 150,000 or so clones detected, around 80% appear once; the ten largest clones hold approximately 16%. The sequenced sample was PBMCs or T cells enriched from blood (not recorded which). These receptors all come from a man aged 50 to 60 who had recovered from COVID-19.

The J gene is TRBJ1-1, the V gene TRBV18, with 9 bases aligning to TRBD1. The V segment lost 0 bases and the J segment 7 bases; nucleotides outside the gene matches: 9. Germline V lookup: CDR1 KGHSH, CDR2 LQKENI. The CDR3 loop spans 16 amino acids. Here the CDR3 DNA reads TGTGCCAGCTCACCACCAGGGACAGGGTCTCGGAATGAAGCTTTCTTT. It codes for CASSPPGTGSRNEAFF. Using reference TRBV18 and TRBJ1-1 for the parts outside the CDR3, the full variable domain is NAGVMQNPRHLVRRRGQEARLRCSPMKGHSHVYWYRQLPEEGLKFMVYLQKENIIDESGMPKERFSAEFPKEGPSILRIQQVVRGDSAAYFCASSPPGTGSRNEAFFGQGTRLTVV.

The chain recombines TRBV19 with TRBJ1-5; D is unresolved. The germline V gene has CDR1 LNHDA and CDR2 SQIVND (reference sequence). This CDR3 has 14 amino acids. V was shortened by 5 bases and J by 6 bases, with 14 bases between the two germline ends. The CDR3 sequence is CASSLSGSGQPQHF. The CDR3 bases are TGTGCCAGTAGTTTGTCAGGATCCGGTCAGCCCCAGCATTTT.

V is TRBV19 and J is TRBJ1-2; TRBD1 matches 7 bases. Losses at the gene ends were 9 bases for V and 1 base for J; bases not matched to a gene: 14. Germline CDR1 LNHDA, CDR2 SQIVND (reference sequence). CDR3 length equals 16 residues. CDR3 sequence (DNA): TGTGCCAGCCGCCCGAAAGACAGGGTCTATAACTATGGCTACACCTTC. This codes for CASRPKDRVYNYGYTF.

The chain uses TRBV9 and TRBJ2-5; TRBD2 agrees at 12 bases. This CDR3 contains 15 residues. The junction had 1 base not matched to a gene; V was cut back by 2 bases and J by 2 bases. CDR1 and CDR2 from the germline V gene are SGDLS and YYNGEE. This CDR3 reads CASSVLAGGQETQYF. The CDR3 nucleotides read TGTGCCAGCAGCGTTCTAGCGGGGGGGCAAGAGACCCAGTACTTC.

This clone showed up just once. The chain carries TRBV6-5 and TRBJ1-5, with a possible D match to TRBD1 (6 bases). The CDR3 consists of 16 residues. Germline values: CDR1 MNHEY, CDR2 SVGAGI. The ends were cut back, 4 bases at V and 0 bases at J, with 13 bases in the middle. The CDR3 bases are TGTGCCAGCAGTTCACGGGGGGGGCTTAGCAATCAGCCCCAGCATTTT. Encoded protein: CASSSRGGLSNQPQHF.

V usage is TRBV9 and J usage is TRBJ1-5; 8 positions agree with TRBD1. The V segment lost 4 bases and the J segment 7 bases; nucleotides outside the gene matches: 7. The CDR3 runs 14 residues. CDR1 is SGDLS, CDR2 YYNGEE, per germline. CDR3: CASSTGGESQPQHF. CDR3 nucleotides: TGTGCCAGCAGCACAGGGGGGGAAAGCCAGCCCCAGCATTTT.